The next 15 T cell receptor beta chains were all read from a single sample in a study of T cells in Graves' hyperthyroidism and ophthalmopathy. TCR beta CDR3 region amplification was performed from RNA transcripts. The HTBI primer set was used in a first-round RT-PCR of the TCR CDR3. TCRdb recomputed calls from the multiplex PCR reads with MiXCR, one row per CDR3 protein. The repertoire consists of approximately 400,000 distinct CDR3 sequences, with roughly 15% occurring once and the leading ten covering around 20%. The sequenced sample consisted of blood. All receptors come from a young woman with Graves' ophthalmopathy.

This clonotype was observed many times. The V and J genes are TRBV20-1 and TRBJ1-4; D is undetermined. This CDR3 has 14 residues. Looked up from germline, CDR1 is DFQATT and CDR2 is SNEGSKA (reference sequence). The germline V and J ends were trimmed by 0 bases and 8 bases, with 13 bases remaining between them. CDR3 residues: CSARDVPEREKLFF. In nucleotides, the CDR3 is TGCAGTGCTAGAGATGTACCAGAGAGGGAAAAACTGTTTTTT.

Many counts were recorded for this clonotype. The rearrangement joins TRBV28 to TRBJ1-5; TRBD1 matches 8 bases. V dropped 1 base and J dropped 2; count of bases not matched to a gene: 4. The CDR3 has 16 amino acids. CDR1 and CDR2 (germline): MDHEN, SYDVKM. CDR3 in DNA: TGTGCCAGCAGTTTATATAGGGGACAGGGCAATCAGCCCCAGCATTTT. It encodes CASSLYRGQGNQPQHF.

The chain uses TRBV19 and TRBJ1-5; D call uncertain. The germline V gene encodes CDR1 LNHDA and CDR2 SQIVND (reference sequence). Trimming shortened V by 4 bases and J by 1 base, and 11 bases separated the two germline ends. This CDR3 region has 15 residues. The chain's CDR3 is CASSKRRESNQPQHF. DNA of the CDR3: TGTGCCAGTAGTAAGAGACGGGAGAGCAATCAGCCCCAGCATTTT.

This clonotype has a count of ten or more. J is TRBJ2-2 and V is TRBV27, with TRBD1 matching over 10 bases. V trimming: 6 bases; J trimming: 1 base; junction bases outside the gene matches: 11. Looked up from germline, CDR1 is MNHEY and CDR2 is SMNVEV (reference sequence). This CDR3 spans 18 amino acids. The CDR3: CASSPSGQGFLNTGELFF. CDR3 coding DNA: TGTGCCAGCAGCCCATCGGGACAGGGGTTTTTGAACACCGGGGAGCTGTTTTTT.

The chain has TRBV11-2 and TRBJ1-3, with D unclear. The CDR3 is 19 residues long. V was trimmed by 5 bases and J by 0 bases, leaving 23 bases between them. CDR1 is SGHAT and CDR2 is FQNNGV in the germline V gene. The DNA for the CDR3 is TGTGCCAGCAGCGCACGAGTCCCGGACGACAAAAGCTCTGGAAACACCATATATTTT. It specifies CASSARVPDDKSSGNTIYF.

As concerns this clonotype: This may arise from a read error, as a much more abundant clone is one base away. The chain joins TRBV4-1 to TRBJ1-6; 9 bases match TRBD1. Trimming at V came to 3 bases and at J to 10 bases, leaving 10 bases not matched to a gene. There are 16 residues in the CDR3. In germline, CDR1 is MGHRA, CDR2 YSYEKL. The CDR3 protein is CASSQEWTGVKSPLHF. CDR3 in DNA: TGCGCCAGCAGCCAGGAATGGACAGGGGTGAAATCACCCCTCCACTTT.

In its sample, this clonotype was seen many times. The rearrangement uses TRBV12-3 or TRBV12-4 and TRBJ1-1, with 7 bases matching TRBD1. The CDR3 spans 14 residues. V lost 5 bases, J lost 5 bases, and 8 bases stayed unmatched. The DNA for the CDR3 is TGTGCCAGCAGTGCAGACAGGGAAGGGACTGAAGCTTTCTTT. Amino acids: CASSADREGTEAFF.

The sample holds many counts of this clonotype. This rearrangement joins TRBV3-1 to TRBJ1-1, with TRBD1 identical over 7 bases. The CDR3 loop spans 14 amino acids. J gave up 0 bases and V 10 bases, and 8 bases lay outside the gene matches. The germline V gene has CDR1 LGHDT and CDR2 YNNKEL (reference sequence). CDR3 bases: TGTGCCACCAAGGGGGACAGCATGAACACTGAAGCTTTCTTT. It is translated as CATKGDSMNTEAFF.

This chain uses TRBV15 with TRBJ1-2; no clear D. The length of the CDR3 is 15 residues. CDR1 LNHNV and CDR2 YYDKDF come from the germline V gene (reference sequence). Deletions cut 5 bases from V and 4 bases from J, with 17 bases between. The CDR3 loop reads CATSYPAGEIYGYTF. In DNA, the CDR3 is TGTGCCACCAGCTATCCGGCGGGAGAAATCTATGGCTACACCTTC.

In this sample, this clonotype turned up many times. The genes are TRBV20-1 and TRBJ1-1, with D perhaps TRBD1 (5 bases). Trimming shortened V by 5 bases and J by 5 bases, and 18 bases separated the two germline ends. There are 14 residues in the CDR3. CDR1 and CDR2 from the germline V gene are DFQATT and SNEGSKA (reference sequence). In nucleotides, the CDR3 is TGCAGTGCTTTGGGACCCTCTCGGAGGACTGAAGCTTTCTTT. It is translated as CSALGPSRRTEAFF.

Notes on this clonotype: A read error may be the cause here, since a much bigger clone is one base away. This chain joins TRBV6-2 or TRBV6-3 and TRBJ2-3; 10 nucleotides align to TRBD2. V gave up 5 bases and J gave up 5 bases; unmatched junction bases: 16. The CDR3 runs to 18 residues. CDR1 and CDR2 from the germline V gene are MNHEY and SVGEGT. In DNA form, the CDR3 reads TGTGCCAGCAGTCCCTGGGGGGCTAGCGGGGGCCGGGGAGATACGCAGTATTTT. It codes for CASSPWGASGGRGDTQYF.

V usage is TRBV2 and J usage is TRBJ1-1; D unclear. The length of the CDR3 is 11 residues. Germline V gene data show CDR1 as SNHLY and CDR2 as FYNNEI. V was pared by 5 bases and J by 6 bases, with 7 bases between. The CDR3 region is CASSMDPEAFF. The CDR3 region has the DNA TGTGCCAGCAGTATGGACCCTGAAGCTTTCTTT.

This clonotype has a count of ten or more. V is TRBV19 and J is TRBJ2-3; TRBD2 agrees at 9 bases. The V and J ends lost 1 base and 2 bases, in that order; junction bases with no gene match: 4. The CDR3 sequence is 16 residues long. Germline assignment: CDR1 LNHDA and CDR2 SQIVND (reference sequence). CDR3 nucleotides: TGTGCCAGTAGTATAGGCCTAGCGGGGCCCACAGATACGCAGTATTTT. Protein: CASSIGLAGPTDTQYF. Full variable domain (rest looked up from reference TRBV19 and TRBJ2-3): DGGITQSPKYLFRKEGQNVTLSCEQNLNHDAMYWYRQDPGQGLRLIYYSQIVNDFQKGDIAEGYSVSREKKESFPLTVTSAQKNPTAFYLCASSIGLAGPTDTQYFGPGTRLTVL.

V usage is TRBV6-2 or TRBV6-3 and J usage is TRBJ2-3, with D unclear. Germline V lookup: CDR1 MNHEY, CDR2 SVGEGT. The CDR3 runs to 14 residues. V was clipped by 0 bases and J by 2 bases, with 6 bases between them. The CDR3 protein is CASSYSDPTDTQYF. The DNA of the CDR3 is TGTGCCAGCAGTTACTCGGATCCCACAGATACGCAGTATTTT.

This clonotype was seen at least ten times. V gene TRBV30 combines with J gene TRBJ1-1, with 7 bases aligning to TRBD1. This CDR3 has 16 amino acids. Trimming at V came to 0 bases and at J to 0 bases, leaving 7 bases not matched to a gene. The V gene's germline CDR1 is GTSNPN and CDR2 SVGIG (reference sequence). The CDR3 sequence is CAWSVAGTVMNTEAFF. CDR3 coding DNA: TGTGCCTGGAGTGTAGCCGGGACAGTAATGAACACTGAAGCTTTCTTT.